The 16 T cell receptor beta chains in this list originate from one sample, sequenced in a study of blood T cell repertoires in COVID-19 (TCRdb year 2020). Receptor amplification or capture employed the immunoSEQ multiplex PCR assay. TCRdb's version of the immuneACCESS table is confined to in-frame rearrangements and falls short of the full clone set. An unresolved V gene accounts for under half of the shortfall where checked; the remainder is of unknown origin. Recorded for this sample are approximately 69,000 clones; roughly 80% of them occurred a single time. The top ten clonotypes cover 1.8% of the sample. Sequencing was done on a sample of peripheral blood. The receptors come from a woman aged 60-75 years with acute or convalescent COVID-19.

The chain is built from TRBV12-5 and TRBJ2-1; 9 bases match TRBD1. V shed 4 bases, J shed 7 bases, and the junction held 5 bases outside the gene matches. The CDR3 has 14 residues. Germline V CDR1 and CDR2: LGHNT, FRNRAP. The CDR3 is CASGSGQGLNEQFF. In nucleotides, the CDR3 is TGTGCTAGTGGTTCGGGACAGGGTCTGAATGAGCAGTTCTTC.

The chain recombines TRBV5-1 with TRBJ1-2, with 7 bases matching TRBD1. With V trimmed by 5 bases and J by 3 bases, 4 bases remained unmatched. The length of the CDR3 is 13 residues. Germline V gene lookup returns CDR1 SGHRS and CDR2 YFSETQ. CDR3 in amino acids: CASRPGQDYGYTF. DNA of the CDR3: TGCGCCAGCAGACCCGGACAGGACTATGGCTACACCTTC.

The CDR3 sequence is CASSIGGGRIYGYTF. The CDR3 region has the DNA TGTGCCAGTAGTATTGGGGGCGGCCGGATCTATGGCTACACCTTC. V is TRBV19 and J is TRBJ1-2; maybe TRBD1 (6 bases). Looked up from germline, CDR1 is LNHDA and CDR2 is SQIVND (reference sequence). Deletions cut 3 bases from V and 4 bases from J, with 15 bases between. This CDR3 comprises 15 residues.

The rearrangement links TRBV6-6 to TRBJ1-1; TRBD1 matches at 7 bases. CDR1 and CDR2 from the germline V gene are MNHNY and SVGAGI (reference sequence). Unmatched junction bases numbered 7, after V lost 8 bases and J lost 1 base. The CDR3 length is 14 residues. The CDR3 DNA reads TGTGCCAGCCGCCTAGGGGGCTGGAACACTGAAGCTTTCTTT. This sequence encodes CASRLGGWNTEAFF.

This rearrangement joins TRBV3-1 (or the pseudogene TRBV3-2) to TRBJ2-1, with 9 bases identical to TRBD2. V was pared by 2 bases and J by 9 bases, with 8 bases of the junction left unmatched. CDR1 and CDR2 (germline): LGHDT, YNNKEL (reference sequence). This CDR3 spans 15 amino acids. The CDR3 bases are TGTGCCAGCAGCCAATTTCAGCGGGGGGACGGTGAGCAGTTCTTC. Protein product: CASSQFQRGDGEQFF.

This sequence joins TRBV19 and TRBJ2-6; D is ambiguous. CDR1 is LNHDA and CDR2 is SQIVND in the germline V gene (reference sequence). V lost 4 bases, J lost 2 bases, and 9 bases lay in between. This CDR3 has 15 residues. CDR3 loop: CASSNHNTGANVLTF. Here the CDR3 DNA reads TGTGCCAGTAGTAACCATAACACTGGGGCCAACGTCCTGACTTTC.

The chain links TRBV15 to TRBJ1-2; 9 bases line up with TRBD1. This CDR3 is built from 15 residues. With 3 bases clipped from V and 6 bases from J, the junction kept 8 bases outside the gene matches. CDR1 is LNHNV, CDR2 YYDKDF, per germline (reference sequence). CDR3 residues: CATSSNRGPINGYTF. For the CDR3, the DNA is TGTGCCACCAGCAGCAACAGGGGGCCTATCAATGGCTACACCTTC.

The gene calls are TRBV5-5 and TRBJ1-4; a possible D gene is TRBD1 (6 bases). Trimming removed 4 bases at V and 6 bases at J, with 16 bases between. The CDR3 consists of 15 residues. Germline CDR1 is SGHKS and CDR2 is YYEKEE (reference sequence). In DNA form, the CDR3 reads TGTGCCAGCAGCCTGAACAGGGCACCTTATGAAAAACTGTTTTTT. This translates into CASSLNRAPYEKLFF.

This chain uses TRBV6-5 with TRBJ1-2, with 7 bases that match TRBD1. Germline loops: CDR1 MNHEY, CDR2 SVGAGI. This CDR3 has 14 amino acids. V was clipped by 2 bases and J by 7 bases; unmatched bases: 7. Written as DNA, the CDR3 is TGTGCCAGCAGTTACGGGGGAGACAGGGCTGGCTACACCTTC. Protein sequence: CASSYGGDRAGYTF.

This chain links TRBV19 with TRBJ1-5; tentatively, D is TRBD1 (6 bases). Germline V lookup: CDR1 LNHDA, CDR2 SQIVND (reference sequence). This CDR3 spans 18 amino acids. Trimming left V 5 bases short and J 5 bases short, with 25 bases between. This CDR3 reads CASSPPTYRVADDQPQHF. CDR3 DNA sequence: TGTGCCAGTAGTCCGCCTACATACAGGGTAGCCGACGATCAGCCCCAGCATTTT.

This clone has more than one count but fewer than ten. This chain connects TRBV7-3 to TRBJ2-1; D call uncertain. V lost 4 bases, J lost 0 bases, and 7 bases lay in between. Germline assignment: CDR1 SGHTA and CDR2 FQGTGA. CDR3 length: 14 residues. Written as DNA, the CDR3 is TGTGCCAGCAGCTACAGTTCCTCCTACAATGAGCAGTTCTTC. Protein: CASSYSSSYNEQFF.

The chain combines TRBV15 with TRBJ2-6, with a weak D call TRBD1 (5 bases). The germline V gene has CDR1 LNHNV and CDR2 YYDKDF (reference sequence). This CDR3 has 18 amino acids. V was clipped by 0 bases and J by 4 bases, with 16 bases between them. This chain's CDR3 is CATSRDRQGTSGANVLTF. The CDR3 DNA follows: TGTGCCACCAGCAGAGATAGGCAGGGAACTTCCGGGGCCAACGTCCTGACTTTC.

The chain couples TRBV7-8 to TRBJ2-6; TRBD2 is a possible D gene (7 bases). This CDR3 is built from 17 residues. Trimming removed 5 bases from V and 3 bases from J, with 17 bases in between. From germline, CDR1 is SGHVS and CDR2 FQNEAQ. The CDR3 protein is CASSPRGGPFGANVLTF. Here the CDR3 DNA reads TGTGCCAGCAGCCCAAGGGGGGGCCCTTTTGGGGCCAACGTCCTGACTTTC.

J is TRBJ1-2 and V is TRBV6-5; 8 positions agree with TRBD1. The CDR3 loop spans 13 amino acids. V lost 7 bases and J lost 4; bases outside the gene matches: 5. Looked up from germline, CDR1 is MNHEY and CDR2 is SVGAGI. This CDR3 reads CASTLDRVYGYTF. The CDR3, as DNA: TGTGCCAGCACCCTGGACAGGGTCTATGGCTACACCTTC.

V and J are TRBV6-5 and TRBJ1-4; the D gene is possibly TRBD1 (5 bases). The CDR3 is 12 amino acids. V gave up 6 bases and J gave up 8 bases, with 10 bases separating them. Germline-derived CDR1 and CDR2 are MNHEY and SVGAGI. The CDR3 region is CASSRVGEKLFF. The CDR3 nucleotides read TGTGCCAGCAGCAGGGTCGGGGAAAAACTGTTTTTT.

The gene calls are TRBV2 and TRBJ2-1, with 7 positions matching TRBD1. Germline-derived CDR1 and CDR2 are SNHLY and FYNNEI. V was pared by 8 bases and J by 0 bases, with 1 base of the junction left unmatched. The CDR3 is 13 amino acids. CDR3 DNA sequence: TGTGCCAGCCACAGGGGCTCCTACAATGAGCAGTTCTTC. It encodes CASHRGSYNEQFF.